Below are 5 T cell receptor beta chains sequenced from a single sample in a study of T cell responses to AZD1222 COVID-19 vaccine. Here immunoSEQ multiplex PCR was the method, and the copy in TCRdb shows in-frame clones only, minus some. This sample has approximately 120,000 clones, with 80% to 90% found just once. Sequencing was performed on peripheral blood, taken on day 0 of AZD1222 vaccination. Receptor source: an adult in good health.

The chain combines TRBV12-3 or TRBV12-4 with TRBJ1-1; 8 nucleotides line up with TRBD1. The CDR3 runs to 13 residues. Germline trimming cut 6 bases from V and 11 bases from J; bases unmatched to any gene: 11. CDR3 loop: CASSHWDRLLAFF. The CDR3 nucleotides are TGTGCCAGCAGCCACTGGGACAGGCTACTCGCTTTCTTT.

The rearrangement joins TRBV12-5 to TRBJ2-2; possible D gene TRBD2, 5 bases. CDR1 is LGHNT, CDR2 FRNRAP, per germline. The length of the CDR3 is 15 residues. V shed 2 bases and J shed 0 bases, with 7 bases lying between them. The CDR3 region has the DNA TGTGCTAGTGGTTTGTCGGGGTCGAACACCGGGGAGCTGTTTTTT. It encodes CASGLSGSNTGELFF. The entire variable domain, with the rest obtained from reference TRBV12-5 and TRBJ2-2, is as follows: DARVTQTPRHKVTEMGQEVTMRCQPILGHNTVFWYRQTMMQGLELLAYFRNRAPLDDSGMPKDRFSAEMPDATLATLKIQPSEPRDSAVYFCASGLSGSNTGELFFGEGSRLTVL.

CDR3 DNA: TGTGCCAGCAGCTTAGAAGGGACAGGACTAGATACGCAGTATTTT. Its protein is CASSLEGTGLDTQYF. The V gene is TRBV11-2, the J gene TRBJ2-3; the match to TRBD1 covers 8 bases. The CDR3 totals 15 residues. Per the germline V gene, CDR1 is SGHAT and CDR2 is FQNNGV. J was trimmed by 5 bases and V by 0 bases; bases with no gene match: 4.

Comment on this clone: Sequence at one end of the junction differs from germline and may be a read error. V is TRBV27 and J is TRBJ1-1; D not certain. The germline V gene has CDR1 MNHEY and CDR2 SMNVEV (reference sequence). This CDR3 is 16 amino acids long. The CDR3 DNA reads as TGTGCCAGCAGTCTATCCGCTTGGGGAGGGAACACTGAAGCTTTCTTT. It translates to CASSLSAWGGNTEAFF.

The rearrangement uses TRBV7-9 and TRBJ1-1, with no clear D. Germline CDR1 reads SEHNR; CDR2 reads FQNEAQ (reference sequence). V was shortened by 5 bases and J by 1 base, with 8 bases between the two germline ends. The CDR3 has 13 residues. The CDR3 nucleotides read TGTGCCAGCAGCCACAAAGAGAACACTGAAGCTTTCTTT. This sequence encodes CASSHKENTEAFF. Together with reference TRBV7-9 and TRBJ1-1, the CDR3 gives the full variable domain: DTGVSQNPRHKITKRGQNVTFRCDPISEHNRLYWYRQTLGQGPEFLTYFQNEAQLEKSRLLSDRFSAERPKGSFSTLEIQRTEQGDSAMYLCASSHKENTEAFFGQGTRLTVV.